This is a list of T cell receptor beta chains from one sample in a study of T-cell memory formation after mild COVID-19. Using its own MiXCR run on the 5' RACE reads, TCRdb lists one record per CDR3 protein. The data show over 300,000 distinct CDR3 sequences, around 20% seen once. Sequenced input: PBMCs or a T cell subset sorted from them (not recorded which). These TCRs come from a man in his late teens or twenties who had mild COVID-19 (a few samples of this study predate the infection). Cell type and time point are not known. CDR3s include the opening cysteine and the closing phenylalanine or tryptophan. A D gene is named only where the DNA matches it firmly. Clone size is shown for a subset of rows, as once, few, many or a class of expanded clone.

V	size	D	J	DNA	CDR3
TRBV7-2	few	.	TRBJ1-5	TGTGCCAGCAGCCCAGTCACGGGGACCAATCAGCCCCAGCATTTT	CASSPVTGTNQPQHF
TRBV20-1	few	.	TRBJ1-5	TGCAGTGCTAGAGATGGTCTTCAGCCCCAGCATTTT	CSARDGLQPQHF
TRBV27	many	.	TRBJ2-1	TGTGCCAGCAGTTTATTGGAAAGCTCCTACAATGAGCAGTTCTTC	CASSLLESSYNEQFF
TRBV7-6	.	.	TRBJ2-1	TGTGCCAGCAGCACCTACCGTGGCAGCAGCAGGGTCTTC	CASSTYRGSSRVF
TRBV5-5	many	.	TRBJ2-7	TGTGCCAGCAGCACAACCGTTTCGGGGGACGACGAGCAGTACTTC	CASSTTVSGDDEQYF
TRBV3-1	.	.	TRBJ1-1	TGTGCCAGCACCTTGACAGCGAACACTGAAGCTTTCTTT	CASTLTANTEAFF
TRBV9	few	TRBD1	TRBJ2-3	TGTGCCAGCAGCGTAGAAGACAGGGTATCGGATACGCAGTATTTT	CASSVEDRVSDTQYF
TRBV25-1	.	TRBD1	TRBJ1-5	TGTGCCACCACAGGGGTTTCAGATCAGCCCCAGCATTTT	CATTGVSDQPQHF
TRBV7-2	.	.	TRBJ2-5	TGTGCCAGCAGCTTCTACTTGGCGGGTGAGACCCAGTACTTC	CASSFYLAGETQYF
TRBV4-3	.	.	TRBJ1-4	TGCGCCAGCAGCCAAGAGCGGGCCGTAGTGGAAAAACTGTTTTTT	CASSQERAVVEKLFF
TRBV4-3	few	TRBD1	TRBJ1-2	TGCGCCAGCAGCCGCGGGACAGGGGGCGACTATGGCTACACCTTC	CASSRGTGGDYGYTF
TRBV15	few	.	TRBJ2-5	TGTGCCACCAGCAGTCCCGGGAAACAAGAGACCCAGTACTTC	CATSSPGKQETQYF
TRBV7-3	few	.	TRBJ2-1	TGTGCCAGCAGCCCCGACCCATTCAATGAGCAGTTCTTC	CASSPDPFNEQFF
TRBV11-2	few	.	TRBJ2-2	TGTGCCAGCAGCTTCTCACAGTCGAACACCGGGGAGCTGTTTTTT	CASSFSQSNTGELFF
TRBV4-2	few	TRBD2	TRBJ2-2	TGTGCCAGCAGCCCCCAGCGGGGGCCTCGTGAGGAGCTGTTTTTT	CASSPQRGPREELFF
TRBV12-3/TRBV12-4	.	.	TRBJ2-3	TGTGCCAGCAGTTTATACAGTAGCACAGATACGCAGTATTTT	CASSLYSSTDTQYF
TRBV5-1	few	.	TRBJ2-2	TGCGCCAGCAGCTTTATGGGGGGAGCCGGGGAGCTGTTTTTT	CASSFMGGAGELFF
TRBV5-1	many	.	TRBJ2-3	TGCGCCAGCAGCTTGGAGGGGGACTCTAGCACAGATACGCAGTATTTT	CASSLEGDSSTDTQYF
TRBV7-2	few	.	TRBJ1-2	TGTGCCAGCAGCCAGAACAGGGACGATGGCTACACCTTC	CASSQNRDDGYTF
TRBV7-9	few	TRBD2	TRBJ2-7	TGTGCCAGCAGCCCCACCGCGGGACTAGCGGGGGGCTTTTCCTACGAGCAGTACTTC	CASSPTAGLAGGFSYEQYF
TRBV6-5	.	.	TRBJ2-7	TGTGCCAGCAGCCTACGATGGGTGGACGGCTACGAGCAGTACTTC	CASSLRWVDGYEQYF
TRBV5-8	few	TRBD1	TRBJ2-1	TGTGCCAGCAGAGCGGCAGGGGACAGCTTACTTCGTGGTAACAATGAGCAGTTCTTC	CASRAAGDSLLRGNNEQFF
TRBV29-1	few	.	TRBJ2-1	TGCAGCGTTGGCCACAGGATTAGCTCCTACAATGAGCAGTTCTTC	CSVGHRISSYNEQFF
TRBV12-3/TRBV12-4	.	.	TRBJ2-3	TGTGCCAGCAGCCCCTTTGTCGGGGCAATGTACGGGGATTGGGATACGCAGTATTTT	CASSPFVGAMYGDWDTQYF
TRBV5-1	many	.	TRBJ1-3	TGCGCCAGCACCAGGTCCGCAGGAATGGCTGGAAACACCATATATTTT	CASTRSAGMAGNTIYF
TRBV7-9	.	TRBD2	TRBJ2-3	TGTGCCAGCACGGACCCGCTCGGACCCCGGGGGGGTACGCAGTATTTT	CASTDPLGPRGGTQYF
TRBV7-9	few	.	TRBJ2-7	TGTGAGCCAGGGACCTCCTACGAGCAGTACTTC	CEPGTSYEQYF
TRBV4-1	.	TRBD2	TRBJ2-5	TGCGCCAGCAGCCAGTCTCTAGCGGTCCAAGAGACCCAGTACTTC	CASSQSLAVQETQYF
TRBV20-1	many	.	TRBJ2-7	TGCAGTGCTATTCTAGCGAATCGGTACGAGCAGTACTTC	CSAILANRYEQYF
TRBV12-3/TRBV12-4	.	.	TRBJ2-7	TGTGCCAGCAGTTTACAGCCAAAGGTCGCCTACGAGCAGTACTTC	CASSLQPKVAYEQYF
TRBV29-1	.	TRBD1	TRBJ1-1	TGCAGCGTTTCTAAGACAGGGATGAACACTGAAGCTTTCTTT	CSVSKTGMNTEAFF
TRBV7-9	few	.	TRBJ1-3	TGTGCCAGCGGTCGTATTTCATTTGGAAACACCATATATTTT	CASGRISFGNTIYF
TRBV6-2/TRBV6-3	.	TRBD1	TRBJ2-1	TGTGCCAGCAGTTACCCCGGGACAGCTAATGAGCAGTTCTTC	CASSYPGTANEQFF
TRBV7-8	.	.	TRBJ2-3	TGTGCCAGCAGCCCGACGGGGGCACAGCCAGATACGCAGTATTTT	CASSPTGAQPDTQYF
TRBV12-3/TRBV12-4	few	TRBD1	TRBJ1-2	TGTGCCAGCATGGGGACAGGCGATGGCTACACCTTC	CASMGTGDGYTF
TRBV19	.	.	TRBJ1-1	TGTGCCAGTAGTATTTTGGGGCGGGACACTGAAGCTTTCTTT	CASSILGRDTEAFF
TRBV5-1	once	.	TRBJ1-1	TGCGCCAGCAGCTGGACGTCGGGGGCCACTGAAGCTTTCTTT	CASSWTSGATEAFF
TRBV23-1	many	TRBD1	TRBJ2-5	TGCGCCAGCAGTCAATCCGGGACAGGGAAAGGACAAGAGACCCAGTACTTC	CASSQSGTGKGQETQYF
TRBV3-1	many	TRBD2	TRBJ2-1	TGTGCCAGCAGCCTAACTAGCGGGGGGGTCAATGAGCAGTTCTTC	CASSLTSGGVNEQFF
TRBV7-9	few	.	TRBJ2-5	TGTGCCAGCAGCTTATATGGGGACTTTCAAGAGACCCAGTACTTC	CASSLYGDFQETQYF
TRBV11-2	few	.	TRBJ2-7	TGTGCCAGCAGCTTATCAGTAGGGGAAACCTACGAGCAGTACTTC	CASSLSVGETYEQYF
TRBV5-1	.	.	TRBJ1-1	TGCGCCAGCAGCCTGATCGGCACTATGAACACTGAAGCTTTCTTT	CASSLIGTMNTEAFF
TRBV7-9	few	.	TRBJ2-1	TGTGCCAGCAGCTTTCGACCCCCTGAGCAGTTCTTC	CASSFRPPEQFF
TRBV3-1	few	TRBD1	TRBJ2-2	TGTGCCAGCAGCCAAACACAGGGGTCCTACACCGGGGAGCTGTTTTTT	CASSQTQGSYTGELFF
TRBV20-1	.	TRBD2	TRBJ2-5	TGCAGTGCTAGAGAGAGGGGGTATAGCGGGGTGTTGGCGACCCAGTACTTC	CSARERGYSGVLATQYF
TRBV5-1	.	.	TRBJ2-1	TGCGCCAGCAGCTTGGTTGCATCCTCCTACAATGAGCAGTTCTTC	CASSLVASSYNEQFF
TRBV14	many	.	TRBJ2-1	TGTGCCAGCAGCCAAGAATTCCCGCGGCGAGGTTACAATGAGCAGTTCTTC	CASSQEFPRRGYNEQFF
TRBV6-5	.	TRBD1	TRBJ2-6	TGTGCCAGCAGTTACAATTGGGGGACAGCCGGCCCCTGGGCCAACGTCCTGACTTTC	CASSYNWGTAGPWANVLTF